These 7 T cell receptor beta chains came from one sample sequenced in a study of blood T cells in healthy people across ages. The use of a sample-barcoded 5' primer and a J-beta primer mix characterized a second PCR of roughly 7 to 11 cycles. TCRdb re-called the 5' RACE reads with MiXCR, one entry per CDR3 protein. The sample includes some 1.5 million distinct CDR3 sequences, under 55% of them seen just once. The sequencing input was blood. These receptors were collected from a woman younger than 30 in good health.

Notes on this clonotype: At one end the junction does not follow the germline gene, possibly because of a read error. The CDR3 here is CASSLGDRDEQYF. The CDR3 nucleotides are TGTGCTAGCAGCTTAGGGGACAGGGACGAGCAGTACTTC. The rearrangement links TRBV7-7 to TRBJ2-7; 9 bases match TRBD1. The CDR3 runs to 13 residues. Germline loops: CDR1 SSHAT, CDR2 FNYEAQ (reference sequence).

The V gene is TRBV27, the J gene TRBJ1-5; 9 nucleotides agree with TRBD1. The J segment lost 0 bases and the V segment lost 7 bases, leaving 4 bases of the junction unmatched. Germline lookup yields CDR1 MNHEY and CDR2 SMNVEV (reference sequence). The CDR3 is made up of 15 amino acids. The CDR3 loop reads CASKDRGLSNQPQHF. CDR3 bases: TGTGCCAGCAAGGACAGGGGACTTAGCAATCAGCCCCAGCATTTT.

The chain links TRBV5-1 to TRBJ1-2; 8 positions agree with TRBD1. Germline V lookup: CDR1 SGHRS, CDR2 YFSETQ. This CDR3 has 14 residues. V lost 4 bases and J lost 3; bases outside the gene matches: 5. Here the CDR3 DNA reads TGCGCCAGCAGCCCGGACAGGGTACACTATGGCTACACCTTC. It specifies CASSPDRVHYGYTF.

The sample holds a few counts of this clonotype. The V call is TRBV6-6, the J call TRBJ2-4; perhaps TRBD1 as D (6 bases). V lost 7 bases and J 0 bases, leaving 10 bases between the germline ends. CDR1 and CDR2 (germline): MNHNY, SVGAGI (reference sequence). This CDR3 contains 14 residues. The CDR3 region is CASIRGAAKNIQYF. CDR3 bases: TGTGCCAGCATCAGGGGCGCAGCCAAAAACATTCAGTACTTC.

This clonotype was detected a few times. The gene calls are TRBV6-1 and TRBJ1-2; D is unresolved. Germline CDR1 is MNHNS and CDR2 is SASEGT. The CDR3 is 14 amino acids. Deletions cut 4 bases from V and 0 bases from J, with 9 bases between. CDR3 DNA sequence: TGTGCCAGCAGTGGGGCAGCTCCTAACTATGGCTACACCTTC. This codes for CASSGAAPNYGYTF.

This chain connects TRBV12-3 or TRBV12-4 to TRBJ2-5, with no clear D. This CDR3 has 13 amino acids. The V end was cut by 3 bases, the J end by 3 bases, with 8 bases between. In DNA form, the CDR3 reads TGTGCCAGCAGTTTTCGGGCCGAAGAGACCCAGTACTTC. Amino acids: CASSFRAEETQYF.

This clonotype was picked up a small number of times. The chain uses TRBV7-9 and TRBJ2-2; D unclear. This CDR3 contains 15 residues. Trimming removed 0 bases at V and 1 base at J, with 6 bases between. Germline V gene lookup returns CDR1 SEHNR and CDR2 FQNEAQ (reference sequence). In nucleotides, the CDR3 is TGTGCCAGCAGCTTAGCCACACTGAACACCGGGGAGCTGTTTTTT. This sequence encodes CASSLATLNTGELFF.